This entry lists 4 T cell receptor beta chains sequenced from one sample in a study of regulatory T cells in long-lasting Graves disease. Time point in this sample: newly diagnosed GD, antithyroid drugs for less than 3 months. The TCR library was prepared using RNA isolated from PBMCs. Libraries of TCR beta came from iRepertoire HTBI primers plus Arm-PCR of CDR3 regions. TCRdb re-called the multiplex PCR reads through MiXCR, storing one row per CDR3 protein. The top ten clones hold about 12% of a sample with about 210,000 distinct CDR3 sequences, roughly a fifth of them seen once. These sequences were also reported in another study, on T cells in Graves' hyperthyroidism and ophthalmopathy.

Specimen: peripheral blood mononuclear cells (PBMCs), collected at new diagnosis, from a patient treated with antithyroid drugs. Receptors were obtained from a woman aged 25 to 39 with Graves disease.

This clonotype was observed at least ten times. The chain has TRBV5-1 and TRBJ2-4; 11 nucleotides match TRBD2. J was trimmed by 7 bases and V by 4 bases; bases with no gene match: 4. Germline values: CDR1 SGHRS, CDR2 YFSETQ. This CDR3 has 14 residues. The CDR3 sequence: CASSTGLAGNIQYF. DNA of the CDR3: TGCGCCAGCAGCACCGGACTAGCGGGCAACATTCAGTACTTC.

This clonotype showed up many times. V is TRBV6-1 and J is TRBJ1-2, with unresolved D. The CDR3 has 13 residues. V was shortened by 7 bases and J by 4 bases, with 13 bases between the two germline ends. Germline V lookup: CDR1 MNHNS, CDR2 SASEGT. The CDR3 loop is CASTVLGGYGYTF. CDR3 in DNA: TGTGCCAGCACAGTGCTGGGAGGCTATGGCTACACCTTC.

This clonotype was recorded a few times. The V and J genes are TRBV28 and TRBJ2-1; possibly TRBD1 for D (5 bases). V lost 4 bases and J 0 bases, leaving 13 bases between the germline ends. Germline V gene lookup returns CDR1 MDHEN and CDR2 SYDVKM. The CDR3 runs 16 residues. CDR3 nucleotide sequence: TGTGCCAGCAGTTCCCCAGGGTCGAGCTCCTACAATGAGCAGTTCTTC. It specifies CASSSPGSSSYNEQFF.

This clonotype was detected ten times or more. This chain connects TRBV11-2 to TRBJ1-1; D unresolved. Trimming cost V 0 bases and J 6 bases, with 2 bases left between them. The V gene's germline CDR1 is SGHAT and CDR2 FQNNGV. This CDR3 has 11 residues. CDR3 coding DNA: TGTGCCAGCAGCTTAGACCCTGAAGCTTTCTTT. It specifies CASSLDPEAFF.